These 26 T cell receptor beta chains came from one sample sequenced in a study of shared clonotypes between healthy human individuals. Sequencing was performed with immunoSEQ multiplex PCR; in TCRdb, only in-frame clones are kept and a portion is missing. Of 2 million to 2.5 million clones in the sample, approximately 96% were seen once. Specimen: naive CD4+ T cells sorted from blood. Indicated subset: CD45RA+ positively selected. Receptor source: a man aged 18-30 years in good health.

The V and J genes are TRBV5-1 and TRBJ2-3, with D perhaps TRBD2 (5 bases). The V gene lost 1 base and the J gene lost 7 bases, with 13 bases spanning the gap. The CDR3 spans 14 residues. Germline CDR1 is SGHRS and CDR2 is YFSETQ. CDR3 in amino acids: CASSLIRDGNTQYF. Written as DNA, the CDR3 is TGCGCCAGCAGCTTGATCCGGGATGGGAATACGCAGTATTTT.

The genes are TRBV5-1 and TRBJ1-5; TRBD1 might be the D (6 bases). Germline-derived CDR1 and CDR2 are SGHRS and YFSETQ. The CDR3 consists of 13 residues. V was clipped by 4 bases and J by 4 bases, with 9 bases between them. CDR3 protein: CASSRGGNQPQHF. For the CDR3, the DNA is TGCGCCAGCAGCAGAGGGGGGAATCAGCCCCAGCATTTT.

The gene calls are TRBV27 and TRBJ2-3, with TRBD1 matching 7 bases. Trimming removed 6 bases from V and 2 bases from J; junction bases left unmatched: 5. The CDR3 runs 14 residues. The germline gives CDR1 MNHEY, CDR2 SMNVEV (reference sequence). For the CDR3, the DNA is TGTGCCAGCAGATCGGGACAGCCCACAGATACGCAGTATTTT. This sequence encodes CASRSGQPTDTQYF.

V and J are TRBV2 and TRBJ2-7; D is tentatively TRBD1 or TRBD2 (5 bases each). Germline lookup yields CDR1 SNHLY and CDR2 FYNNEI. Trimming removed 7 bases at V and 5 bases at J, with 15 bases between. The CDR3 is 13 residues long. CDR3 bases: TGTGCCAGCACCAGGGAGTACGGTAACGAGCAGTACTTC. Its translation: CASTREYGNEQYF.

As regards this clone: At the DNA level, this CDR3 is encoded by other sequences in the same sample as well. The chain links TRBV18 to TRBJ1-2; unclear D gene. CDR3 size: 11 residues. V was clipped by 2 bases and J by 6 bases, with 4 bases between them. The V gene's germline CDR1 is KGHSH and CDR2 LQKENI. CDR3 nucleotides: TGTGCCAGCTCACCAAGGGATGGCTACACCTTC. Protein sequence: CASSPRDGYTF.

The chain links TRBV4-1 to TRBJ1-3, with D uncertain. The ends were cut back, 2 bases at V and 0 bases at J, with 8 bases in the middle. CDR3 length: 15 residues. Germline V lookup: CDR1 MGHRA, CDR2 YSYEKL. The CDR3: CASSQRADSGNTIYF. CDR3 DNA sequence: TGCGCCAGCAGCCAAAGGGCGGACTCTGGAAACACCATATATTTT.

J is TRBJ1-4 and V is TRBV6-5; 8 bases are shared with TRBD1. Germline V lookup: CDR1 MNHEY, CDR2 SVGAGI. The CDR3 consists of 15 residues. The ends lost 5 bases at V and 8 bases at J; junction bases unmatched: 10. The CDR3, as DNA: TGTGCCAGCAGTCCATCCCGACAGGGGTCGGAAAAACTGTTTTTT. Translated, it gives CASSPSRQGSEKLFF.

V gene TRBV5-1 combines with J gene TRBJ1-2, with a tentative D call TRBD1 (5 bases). The V end was cut by 0 bases, the J end by 4 bases, with 7 bases between. This CDR3 region has 13 residues. Germline V gene data show CDR1 as SGHRS and CDR2 as YFSETQ. This CDR3 reads CASSLAGTYGYTF. CDR3 nucleotides: TGCGCCAGCAGCTTGGCAGGGACCTATGGCTACACCTTC.

This sequence joins TRBV6-6 and TRBJ2-7, with D uncertain. This CDR3 comprises 14 residues. CDR1 and CDR2 (germline): MNHNY, SVGAGI (reference sequence). Trimming stripped 0 bases from V and 3 bases from J, with 9 bases between. This CDR3 is CASSYSGSGYEQYF. The CDR3 DNA sequence: TGTGCCAGCAGTTACTCGGGCTCCGGCTACGAGCAGTACTTC.

The V call is TRBV9, the J call TRBJ2-2, with D perhaps TRBD1 (6 bases). V was clipped by 1 base and J by 8 bases, with 12 bases between them. Germline-derived CDR1 and CDR2 are SGDLS and YYNGEE. This CDR3 spans 14 amino acids. In nucleotides, the CDR3 is TGTGCCAGCAGCGTACGGCAGGGGACGGGGGAGCTGTTTTTT. It specifies CASSVRQGTGELFF.

The V gene is TRBV10-3, the J gene TRBJ2-7; 9 positions match TRBD1. The CDR3 sequence is 14 residues long. The germline V gene has CDR1 ENHRY and CDR2 SYGVKD. With V trimmed by 8 bases and J by 4 bases, 9 bases remained unmatched. DNA of the CDR3: TGTGCCATCGGGATCCGGGACAGGGAATACGAGCAGTACTTC. Amino acids: CAIGIRDREYEQYF.

The chain carries TRBV7-9 and TRBJ2-7; D possibly matches TRBD1 or TRBD2 (5 bases each). Germline V CDR1 and CDR2: SEHNR, FQNEAQ (reference sequence). V lost 1 base, J lost 3 bases, and 16 bases lay in between. CDR3 length: 16 amino acids. The CDR3 nucleotides are TGTGCCAGCAGCTTAGTCGCTTGGGGGTCAGGCTACGAGCAGTACTTC. It translates to CASSLVAWGSGYEQYF. The whole variable domain, filled in from reference TRBV7-9 and TRBJ2-7, reads DTGVSQNPRHKITKRGQNVTFRCDPISEHNRLYWYRQTLGQGPEFLTYFQNEAQLEKSRLLSDRFSAERPKGSFSTLEIQRTEQGDSAMYLCASSLVAWGSGYEQYFGPGTRLTVT.

V gene TRBV20-1 combines with J gene TRBJ2-5; no reliable D call. Germline CDR1 is DFQATT and CDR2 is SNEGSKA (reference sequence). This CDR3 comprises 10 residues. The V end lost 3 bases, the J end lost 9 bases, and 8 bases lay between the germline ends. CDR3: CSASKVAQYF. The CDR3 DNA reads as TGCAGTGCTAGTAAAGTGGCCCAGTACTTC.

With respect to this clone: Other DNA sequences in the sample encode the same CDR3. The genes are TRBV14 and TRBJ2-7, with D perhaps TRBD1 or TRBD2 (5 bases each). The CDR3 length is 14 residues. Germline CDR1 SGHDN, CDR2 FVKESK. V lost 3 bases and J 1 base, leaving 10 bases between the germline ends. CDR3 nucleotides: TGTGCCAGCAGCCAGGGACCGGGTTCCTACGAGCAGTACTTC. Its translation is CASSQGPGSYEQYF.

The CDR3 region is CASSPTTGGGTEAFF. In DNA form, the CDR3 reads TGCGCCAGCAGCCCAACGACAGGGGGCGGCACTGAAGCTTTCTTT. V gene TRBV5-1 combines with J gene TRBJ1-1; TRBD1 matches 10 bases. This CDR3 is built from 15 residues. V dropped 4 bases and J dropped 4; count of bases not matched to a gene: 7. The germline CDR1 and CDR2 sequences are SGHRS and YFSETQ.

The chain uses TRBV7-9 and TRBJ2-7, with 8 nucleotides matching TRBD1. This CDR3 has 14 residues. Trimming cost V 1 base and J 4 bases; bases outside gene matches: 3. Germline CDR1 and CDR2: SEHNR and FQNEAQ (reference sequence). In DNA form, the CDR3 reads TGTGCCAGCAGCTTAGGGGACAGGCAATACGAGCAGTACTTC. Translation gives CASSLGDRQYEQYF.

V is TRBV9 and J is TRBJ1-5, with a possible D match to TRBD1 (6 bases). Germline lookup yields CDR1 SGDLS and CDR2 YYNGEE. This CDR3 is 15 amino acids long. Trimming took off 0 bases at V and 3 bases at J, with 10 bases between the two ends. CDR3: CASSVGGGVNQPQHF. In nucleotides, the CDR3 is TGTGCCAGCAGCGTAGGAGGGGGAGTCAATCAGCCCCAGCATTTT.

The rearrangement joins TRBV2 to TRBJ2-3; D might be TRBD1 (5 bases). The germline gives CDR1 SNHLY, CDR2 FYNNEI. The germline V and J ends were trimmed by 5 bases and 4 bases, with 7 bases remaining between them. The CDR3 length is 12 residues. The CDR3 region has the DNA TGTGCCAGCAGTTCAGGGCCAGATACGCAGTATTTT. Translating it yields CASSSGPDTQYF.

The count of this clone is one. The chain joins TRBV6-1 to TRBJ2-2; maybe TRBD2 (5 bases). The CDR3 has 13 amino acids. V gave up 6 bases and J gave up 1 base, with 6 bases separating them. From germline, CDR1 is MNHNS and CDR2 SASEGT. This chain's CDR3 is CASRAGNTGELFF. The CDR3 nucleotides read TGTGCCAGCAGGGCGGGGAACACCGGGGAGCTGTTTTTT.

The chain combines TRBV10-2 with TRBJ2-3; D ambiguous. With 5 bases removed from V and 1 base from J, the gap between germline ends came to 13 bases. The CDR3 is made up of 15 amino acids. In germline, CDR1 is WSHSY, CDR2 SAAADI. CDR3 protein: CASSSDGRGTDTQYF. The CDR3 nucleotides read TGCGCCAGCAGTTCGGACGGCCGAGGCACAGATACGCAGTATTTT.

The CDR3 here is CASSWSGGVETQYF. The DNA for the CDR3 is TGTGCCAGCAGCTGGTCGGGTGGGGTAGAGACCCAGTACTTC. The gene calls are TRBV7-2 and TRBJ2-5; D uncertain. Between the trimmed V and J ends, which lost 4 bases and 4 bases, there was a span of 13 bases. Per germline, CDR1 SGHTA and CDR2 FQGNSA. The CDR3 totals 14 residues.

The J gene is TRBJ1-3, the V gene TRBV30, with D perhaps TRBD1 (5 bases). Germline loops: CDR1 GTSNPN, CDR2 SVGIG (reference sequence). This CDR3 spans 15 amino acids. V was pared by 2 bases and J by 3 bases, with 14 bases between. Here the CDR3 reads CAWSPGLSDGNTIYF. The CDR3 DNA sequence: TGTGCCTGGAGTCCGGGACTATCGGATGGAAACACCATATATTTT.

The chain links TRBV5-6 to TRBJ2-7; the match to TRBD1 covers 9 bases. Germline assignment: CDR1 SGHDT and CDR2 YYEEEE. This CDR3 has 14 amino acids. V shed 5 bases, J shed 4 bases, and the junction held 7 bases outside the gene matches. The CDR3 region is CASSRQGVKYEQYF. The CDR3 DNA sequence: TGTGCCAGCAGTAGACAGGGGGTCAAGTACGAGCAGTACTTC.

This chain links TRBV7-6 with TRBJ2-7; 7 bases line up with TRBD2. After removal of 5 bases from V and 3 bases from J, the junction contained 10 bases not matched to a gene. Germline V lookup: CDR1 SGHVS, CDR2 FNYEAQ. The CDR3 sequence is 15 residues long. CDR3 region: CASSTQPGGNYEQYF. In DNA, the CDR3 is TGTGCCAGCAGCACCCAACCGGGAGGTAACTACGAGCAGTACTTC.

The genes are TRBV28 and TRBJ2-7; TRBD1 aligns across 8 bases. After removal of 4 bases from V and 0 bases from J, the junction contained 14 bases not matched to a gene. In germline, CDR1 is MDHEN, CDR2 SYDVKM. This CDR3 contains 18 residues. The CDR3 reads CASSSGPAWTGISYEQYF. The CDR3 coding sequence is TGTGCCAGCAGTTCGGGGCCCGCCTGGACAGGGATCTCCTACGAGCAGTACTTC. The whole variable domain, filled in from reference TRBV28 and TRBJ2-7, reads DVKVTQSSRYLVKRTGEKVFLECVQDMDHENMFWYRQDPGLGLRLIYFSYDVKMKEKGDIPEGYSVSREKKERFSLILESASTNQTSMYLCASSSGPAWTGISYEQYFGPGTRLTVT.

The J gene is TRBJ1-6, the V gene TRBV6-6; D remains ambiguous. Germline V lookup: CDR1 MNHNY, CDR2 SVGAGI (reference sequence). The CDR3 is 15 residues long. Trimming pared 2 bases from V and 10 bases from J, leaving 15 bases between. CDR3 sequence (DNA): TGTGCCAGCAGTTACAGCAGCGACGGGAGGTCACCCCTCCACTTT. It yields the protein CASSYSSDGRSPLHF.